The 13 T cell receptor beta chains below were found in one sample sequenced in a study of cytomegalovirus exposure and HLA in healthy donors. The PCR made use of 60 Vbeta and 13 Jbeta primers. Clones were sequenced by immunoSEQ multiplex PCR, and TCRdb holds only the in-frame ones, with some missing. The data hold 150,000 or so clones, with around 80% observed a single time. The material sequenced was PBMCs. These TCRs come from a man in his late teens or twenties in good health and CMV-seropositive.

V gene TRBV6-5 combines with J gene TRBJ1-1; D is unresolved. Per germline, CDR1 MNHEY and CDR2 SVGAGI. The ends were cut back, 5 bases at V and 8 bases at J, with 9 bases in the middle. This CDR3 has 11 residues. The CDR3 loop reads CASSPRGEAFF. As DNA, the CDR3 is TGTGCCAGCAGTCCCCGGGGAGAAGCTTTCTTT.

V usage is TRBV9 and J usage is TRBJ1-2; D perhaps matches TRBD1 (5 bases). Germline V gene data show CDR1 as SGDLS and CDR2 as YYNGEE. The CDR3 totals 20 residues. Trimming removed 0 bases at V and 3 bases at J, with 27 bases between. The CDR3: CASSVEKGWGSRSRYYGYTF. In nucleotides, the CDR3 is TGTGCCAGCAGCGTAGAGAAGGGTTGGGGCAGCCGATCCCGGTACTATGGCTACACCTTC. Filled out from reference TRBV9 and TRBJ1-2, the complete variable domain reads DSGVTQTPKHLITATGQRVTLRCSPRSGDLSVYWYQQSLDQGLQFLIQYYNGEERAKGNILERFSAQQFPDLHSELNLSSLELGDSALYFCASSVEKGWGSRSRYYGYTFGSGTRLTVV.

This sequence joins TRBV6-6 and TRBJ2-2; TRBD2 might be the D (5 bases). The length of the CDR3 is 15 residues. The V end was cut by 3 bases, the J end by 6 bases, with 14 bases between. The V gene's germline CDR1 is MNHNY and CDR2 SVGAGI (reference sequence). CDR3 nucleotide sequence: TGTGCCAGCAGTTATGTCGGGATGTCGCCCGGGGAGCTGTTTTTT. Translating gives CASSYVGMSPGELFF.

The chain joins TRBV6-6 to TRBJ1-3, with D uncertain. V lost 1 base, J lost 3 bases, and 10 bases lay in between. The CDR3 spans 15 residues. Germline values: CDR1 MNHNY, CDR2 SVGAGI (reference sequence). CDR3 bases: TGTGCCAGCAGTTACTTCCGCGTTGATGGAAACACCATATATTTT. Protein: CASSYFRVDGNTIYF.

This sequence joins TRBV28 and TRBJ1-1; D unresolved. The CDR3 sequence is 13 residues long. The germline V and J ends were trimmed by 4 bases and 7 bases, with 13 bases remaining between them. Germline V gene sequence: CDR1 MDHEN, CDR2 SYDVKM. The CDR3: CASSSSRQGEAFF. The CDR3 DNA sequence: TGTGCCAGCAGTTCTAGTAGGCAAGGTGAAGCTTTCTTT.

J is TRBJ1-4 and V is TRBV18; D is unresolved. This CDR3 has 16 amino acids. Looked up from germline, CDR1 is KGHSH and CDR2 is LQKENI. V shed 6 bases and J shed 0 bases, with 14 bases lying between them. CDR3 nucleotides: TGTGCCAGCTCCCTACAGAGAATTACAACTAATGAAAAACTGTTTTTT. It yields the protein CASSLQRITTNEKLFF. The full variable domain, in which reference TRBV18 and TRBJ1-4 provide the parts outside the CDR3, is NAGVMQNPRHLVRRRGQEARLRCSPMKGHSHVYWYRQLPEEGLKFMVYLQKENIIDESGMPKERFSAEFPKEGPSILRIQQVVRGDSAAYFCASSLQRITTNEKLFFGSGTQLSVL.

The chain is built from TRBV5-5 and TRBJ2-1, with D possibly TRBD1 on 6 matching bases. Germline CDR1 and CDR2: SGHKS and YYEKEE (reference sequence). Trimming stripped 2 bases from V and 0 bases from J, with 9 bases between. The length of the CDR3 is 15 residues. The CDR3 spells CASSFTGSSYNEQFF. Here the CDR3 DNA reads TGTGCCAGCAGCTTCACAGGGAGCTCCTACAATGAGCAGTTCTTC.

This clone was counted only a few times. The DNA for the CDR3 is TGTGCCAGCAGCCGTGGACAGCCACCCTATGGCTACACCTTC. It codes for CASSRGQPPYGYTF. This chain connects TRBV7-2 to TRBJ1-2; maybe TRBD1 (6 bases). V was clipped by 5 bases and J by 4 bases, with 14 bases between them. From germline, CDR1 is SGHTA and CDR2 FQGNSA. The CDR3 extends over 14 amino acids.

This chain links TRBV19 with TRBJ2-1; 7 nucleotides agree with TRBD2. V was pared by 3 bases and J by 0 bases, with 2 bases of the junction left unmatched. The germline V gene encodes CDR1 LNHDA and CDR2 SQIVND (reference sequence). This CDR3 has 15 residues. The CDR3 coding sequence is TGTGCCAGTAGTATGGGAGGGAGCTCCTACAATGAGCAGTTCTTC. Translated: CASSMGGSSYNEQFF.

This chain links TRBV7-8 with TRBJ2-7, with unresolved D. Germline CDR1 and CDR2: SGHVS and FQNEAQ. Trimming removed 1 base from V and 0 bases from J, with 10 bases in between. The CDR3 length is 15 residues. The CDR3, as DNA: TGTGCCAGCAGCTTAGATGTGGGCAGCTCCTACGAGCAGTACTTC. It codes for CASSLDVGSSYEQYF.

V and J are TRBV28 and TRBJ2-1; 7 bases match TRBD2. The CDR3 length is 13 residues. V lost 6 bases to trimming and J lost 4 bases; unmatched junction nucleotides: 3. CDR1 and CDR2 from the germline V gene are MDHEN and SYDVKM. The CDR3 here is CASSFSGYNEQFF. CDR3 in DNA: TGTGCCAGCAGCTTTAGCGGGTACAATGAGCAGTTCTTC.

The V gene is TRBV10-3, the J gene TRBJ2-7; D unresolved. Germline V lookup: CDR1 ENHRY, CDR2 SYGVKD. V gave up 0 bases and J gave up 6 bases, with 9 bases separating them. This CDR3 is 13 amino acids long. CDR3 amino acids: CAISESEDVEQYF. The CDR3 bases are TGTGCCATCAGTGAGTCCGAGGATGTCGAGCAGTACTTC.

The V and J genes are TRBV7-8 and TRBJ1-1; D is possibly TRBD1 (5 bases). Between the trimmed V and J ends, which lost 8 bases and 0 bases, there was a span of 19 bases. Per germline, CDR1 SGHVS and CDR2 FQNEAQ. The CDR3 is 16 amino acids. The CDR3 bases are TGTGCCAGCTCCCCAGGGTCCCTCTCTATGAACACTGAAGCTTTCTTT. This sequence encodes CASSPGSLSMNTEAFF.